A single sample is the source of the 21 T cell receptor beta chains below, sequenced in a study of blood T cells in healthy people across ages. The use of a sample-barcoded 5' primer and a J-beta primer mix characterized a second PCR of roughly 6 to 11 cycles. From the 5' RACE reads, TCRdb called clonotypes with MiXCR, one entry per CDR3 protein. Of hundreds of thousands of distinct CDR3 sequences listed, roughly 43% were seen once; the top ten hold approximately 31%. The sequenced sample was blood. Receptors originate from a man older than 75 in good health.

This clonotype was seen at least ten times. The chain employs TRBV12-3 or TRBV12-4 and TRBJ2-5; D might be TRBD1 (6 bases). The CDR3 is made up of 14 amino acids. V dropped 1 base and J dropped 5 bases, with 11 bases sitting between them. The CDR3 region has the DNA TGTGCCAGCAGTTTAGTGGTAGGGGGTGAGACCCAGTACTTC. Its protein is CASSLVVGGETQYF.

The J gene is TRBJ1-4, the V gene TRBV20-1, with D possibly TRBD1 on 5 matching bases. The ends were cut back, 3 bases at V and 5 bases at J, with 13 bases in the middle. CDR1 DFQATT and CDR2 SNEGSKA come from the germline V gene (reference sequence). The CDR3 is 14 residues long. The DNA for the CDR3 is TGCAGTGCTAGTCCCCTGGGGCTAAATGAAAAACTGTTTTTT. It is translated as CSASPLGLNEKLFF.

The chain carries TRBV27 and TRBJ2-7; D uncertain. Trimming took off 5 bases at V and 7 bases at J, with 18 bases between the two ends. Germline CDR1 is MNHEY and CDR2 is SMNVEV (reference sequence). CDR3 length: 14 residues. The CDR3 DNA sequence: TGTGCCAGCAGTCCCACTCGCGCCCACAATGAGCAGTACTTC. Translation: CASSPTRAHNEQYF.

The CDR3 protein is CASSLEMGSSYEQYF. The CDR3 nucleotides read TGCGCCAGCAGCTTGGAAATGGGCTCCTCCTACGAGCAGTACTTC. The rearrangement uses TRBV5-1 and TRBJ2-7; D gene uncertain. V was shortened by 0 bases and J by 0 bases, with 10 bases between the two germline ends. The CDR3 is 15 amino acids. Germline V lookup: CDR1 SGHRS, CDR2 YFSETQ.

The chain combines TRBV12-3 or TRBV12-4 with TRBJ2-5; TRBD2 matches 11 bases. This CDR3 comprises 16 residues. V was clipped by 5 bases and J by 11 bases; unmatched bases: 16. The CDR3 spells CASSQIAGGLPNEQYF. CDR3 DNA: TGTGCCAGCAGTCAAATAGCGGGAGGGTTGCCCAATGAGCAGTACTTC.

This clonotype was observed once. This chain links TRBV2 with TRBJ2-6, with D possibly being TRBD2 (5 bases). Germline CDR1 SNHLY, CDR2 FYNNEI. The ends were cut back, 5 bases at V and 2 bases at J, with 7 bases in the middle. CDR3 length equals 14 residues. The CDR3, as DNA: TGTGCCAGCAGTAACGGGGCTGGGGCCAACGTCCTGACTTTC. Protein sequence: CASSNGAGANVLTF.

The rearrangement links TRBV11-1 to TRBJ2-2; D may match TRBD1 or TRBD2 (6 bases each). CDR1 is SGHAT, CDR2 FQDESV, per germline (reference sequence). This CDR3 spans 17 amino acids. The V gene lost 5 bases and the J gene lost 0 bases, with 16 bases spanning the gap. The CDR3 sequence: CASSKEGGASNTGELFF. The CDR3, as DNA: TGTGCCAGCAGCAAAGAGGGGGGCGCCTCGAACACCGGGGAGCTGTTTTTT.

About this clonotype: The junction departs from the called germline gene at one end, perhaps through a read error. The genes are TRBV5-5 and TRBJ2-1, with 8 nucleotides matching TRBD1. The CDR3 is 15 residues long. The germline V gene has CDR1 SGHKS and CDR2 YYEKEE (reference sequence). CDR3 bases: TGTGCCAGCAGCTTGAAGACAGGGGTATACAAGGAGCAGTTCTTC. Its protein is CASSLKTGVYKEQFF.

The rearrangement uses TRBV10-2 and TRBJ2-3; no definite D call. Germline V gives CDR1 WSHSY, CDR2 SAAADI. The V gene lost 3 bases and the J gene lost 0 bases, with 10 bases spanning the gap. The CDR3 extends over 15 amino acids. The CDR3, as DNA: TGCGCCAGCAGTGACATCTTGTCTAGCACAGATACGCAGTATTTT. As protein: CASSDILSSTDTQYF.

In this sample, this clonotype turned up a few times. V gene TRBV28 combines with J gene TRBJ2-7, with 7 nucleotides matching TRBD2. Germline CDR1 and CDR2: MDHEN and SYDVKM. The J segment lost 4 bases and the V segment lost 8 bases, leaving 5 bases of the junction unmatched. CDR3 size: 12 residues. The CDR3 bases are TGTGCCAGCCGGACTAGTCGATACGAGCAGTACTTC. This translates into CASRTSRYEQYF.

Here the CDR3 reads CASSNFYAGESLAQETQYF. CDR3 in DNA: TGTGCCAGCAGCAACTTCTACGCGGGAGAGAGTCTGGCCCAAGAGACCCAGTACTTC. V gene TRBV7-9 combines with J gene TRBJ2-5, with 7 bases fitting TRBD2. Germline V gene data show CDR1 as SEHNR and CDR2 as FQNEAQ (reference sequence). CDR3 length equals 19 residues. V lost 5 bases and J lost 1; bases outside the gene matches: 19.

This chain uses TRBV4-3 with TRBJ1-1; D is unclear. There are 13 residues in the CDR3. The V end lost 2 bases, the J end lost 5 bases, and 9 bases lay between the germline ends. In germline, CDR1 is LGHNA, CDR2 YSLEER. CDR3 in amino acids: CASSQNSGTEAFF. The CDR3 DNA is TGCGCCAGCAGCCAAAACTCCGGGACTGAAGCTTTCTTT.

In regard to this clonotype: Just one base apart from a much larger clone, this may be a read error. The chain carries TRBV18 and TRBJ2-5, with a possible D match to TRBD1 (5 bases). The CDR3 is 14 amino acids. Germline CDR1 reads KGHSH; CDR2 reads LQKENI. In DNA form, the CDR3 reads TGTGCCAGCTCACTAAGCCACGGACAAGGGACCCAGTACTTC. This sequence encodes CASSLSHGQGTQYF.

The sample holds a few counts of this clonotype. The J gene is TRBJ2-7, the V gene TRBV20-1, with a tentative D call TRBD2 (6 bases). The CDR3 has 18 amino acids. From germline, CDR1 is DFQATT and CDR2 SNEGSKA (reference sequence). Between the trimmed V and J ends, which lost 0 bases and 6 bases, there was a span of 27 bases. The CDR3 protein is CSARDLLRRARFCREQYF. CDR3 sequence (DNA): TGCAGTGCTAGAGATTTGTTAAGGAGGGCCAGGTTCTGTCGCGAGCAGTACTTC.

This clonotype was seen more than once but under ten times. The rearrangement links TRBV27 to TRBJ2-3; TRBD2 might be the D (6 bases). The CDR3 length is 17 residues. CDR1 is MNHEY and CDR2 is SMNVEV in the germline V gene (reference sequence). With 2 bases removed from V and 6 bases from J, the gap between germline ends came to 21 bases. In DNA form, the CDR3 reads TGTGCCAGCAGTTTAAATCCCCCGAGGCGGGGTAGCGATACGCAGTATTTT. It yields the protein CASSLNPPRRGSDTQYF.

This sequence joins TRBV7-2 and TRBJ1-5, with TRBD1 matching 7 bases. V lost 0 bases to trimming and J lost 2 bases; unmatched junction nucleotides: 7. This CDR3 has 17 amino acids. The germline V gene has CDR1 SGHTA and CDR2 FQGNSA. CDR3 sequence: CASSLALTGSGNQPQHF. The CDR3 coding sequence is TGTGCCAGCAGCTTAGCCCTGACAGGGTCGGGCAATCAGCCCCAGCATTTT.

This rearrangement joins TRBV4-1 to TRBJ2-3; possible D gene TRBD2, 6 bases. The V and J ends lost 2 bases and 7 bases respectively, with 10 bases between them. CDR1 is MGHRA and CDR2 is YSYEKL in the germline V gene. The CDR3 runs 13 residues. CDR3 loop: CASSQQDYYTQYF. DNA for the CDR3: TGCGCCAGCAGCCAACAGGACTACTATACGCAGTATTTT.

This clonotype appeared a single time. This chain connects TRBV5-6 to TRBJ2-4, with D possibly being TRBD2 (5 bases). This CDR3 is 17 amino acids long. Germline lookup yields CDR1 SGHDT and CDR2 YYEEEE. The germline V and J ends were trimmed by 4 bases and 2 bases, with 19 bases remaining between them. In DNA, the CDR3 is TGTGCCAGCAGCCTCCTGCTTGACCCCGGGACCAAAAACATTCAGTACTTC. Protein sequence: CASSLLLDPGTKNIQYF.

J is TRBJ2-7 and V is TRBV14; D not resolved. This CDR3 has 15 amino acids. Germline V lookup: CDR1 SGHDN, CDR2 FVKESK. V lost 1 base and J lost 7, with 17 bases in between. This CDR3 is CASSQGASTRDEQYF. The CDR3 DNA is TGTGCCAGCAGCCAAGGGGCGAGTACAAGAGATGAGCAGTACTTC.

This clonotype has at least ten counts. V gene TRBV27 combines with J gene TRBJ2-7, with TRBD1 identical over 8 bases. The germline V gene encodes CDR1 MNHEY and CDR2 SMNVEV (reference sequence). The junction had 3 bases not matched to a gene; V was cut back by 8 bases and J by 0 bases. This CDR3 has 13 residues. CDR3 DNA sequence: TGTGCCAGCCGGACAGGGACCTCCTACGAGCAGTACTTC. Amino acid sequence: CASRTGTSYEQYF.

V and J are TRBV15 and TRBJ1-1; no clear D. The V end was cut by 0 bases, the J end by 1 base, with 12 bases between. There are 16 residues in the CDR3. The germline V gene encodes CDR1 LNHNV and CDR2 YYDKDF (reference sequence). CDR3 region: CATSRDPPATNTEAFF. In DNA, the CDR3 is TGTGCCACCAGCAGAGATCCCCCGGCGACGAACACTGAAGCTTTCTTT.